This T cell receptor (beta chain) is from a study of T cell repertoires in cytomegalovirus infection. Background on the study: Public TCR beta signatures were indicative of both CMV infection and a matching HLA type.

This clonotype was counted only a few times. What it binds is unknown. Each CDR3 protein gets one entry after TCRdb re-called the reads with MiXCR. The table includes a few hundred thousand distinct CDR3 sequences, roughly 17% detected once. Whole-study results and caveats: Pooled public TCR beta family frequency picked out CMV carriers with the relevant HLA. CMV-specific HLA-C-restricted TCR beta clonotypes dominated the ex vivo response.

The CDR3 is made up of 16 amino acids. V lost 3 bases and J lost 4; bases outside the gene matches: 9. This chain links TRBV12-3 or TRBV12-4 with TRBJ2-5, with TRBD1 matching over 9 bases. The TCR originated in a human donor in good health (CMV status not recorded). Some clones in this sample may be carry-over from other donors' samples. What was sequenced was PBMCs. The CDR3 DNA reads as TGTGCCAGCAGTTTCGGCCGGACAGGGGTTGGAGAGACCCAGTACTTC. It specifies CASSFGRTGVGETQYF.